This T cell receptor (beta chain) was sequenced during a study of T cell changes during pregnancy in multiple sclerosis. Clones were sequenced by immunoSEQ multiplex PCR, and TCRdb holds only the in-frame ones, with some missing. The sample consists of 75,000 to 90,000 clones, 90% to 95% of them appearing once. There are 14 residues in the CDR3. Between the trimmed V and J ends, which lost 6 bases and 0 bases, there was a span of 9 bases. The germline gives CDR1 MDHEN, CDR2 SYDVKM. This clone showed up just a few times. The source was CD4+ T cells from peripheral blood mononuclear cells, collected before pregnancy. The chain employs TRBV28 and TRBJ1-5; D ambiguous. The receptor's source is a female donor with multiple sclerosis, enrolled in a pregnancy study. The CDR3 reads CASSLFYSNQPQHF. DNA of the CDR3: TGTGCCAGCAGCCTGTTTTATAGCAATCAGCCCCAGCATTTT.